Presented here are 20 T cell receptor beta chains from one specimen sequenced in a study of T-cell memory formation after mild COVID-19. Each CDR3 protein is one row after TCRdb ran MiXCR on the 5' RACE reads. The table lists more than 400,000 distinct CDR3 sequences, 15% to 20% of them singletons, with roughly an eighth in the top ten. What was sequenced was PBMCs or a T cell subset sorted from them (not recorded which). Every receptor here comes from an adult woman who had mild COVID-19 (a few samples of this study predate the infection). Cell type and time point are not known.

V usage is TRBV10-3 and J usage is TRBJ2-1; D is unresolved. V was shortened by 6 bases and J by 9 bases, with 12 bases between the two germline ends. The CDR3 runs 12 residues. Germline V gene data show CDR1 as ENHRY and CDR2 as SYGVKD. As DNA, the CDR3 is TGTGCCATCAGCTCGAATGGGGTTGAGCAGTTCTTC. Translating gives CAISSNGVEQFF.

This clonotype has only a few counts. The chain uses TRBV7-9 and TRBJ2-5; D is undetermined. V was clipped by 5 bases and J by 4 bases, with 14 bases between them. Germline-derived CDR1 and CDR2 are SEHNR and FQNEAQ (reference sequence). This CDR3 has 14 amino acids. As DNA, the CDR3 is TGTGCCAGCAGCCCCCGCGAGGAAAGAGAGACCCAGTACTTC. Protein: CASSPREERETQYF. The full variable domain, its missing parts supplied by reference TRBV7-9 and TRBJ2-5, is DTGVSQNPRHKITKRGQNVTFRCDPISEHNRLYWYRQTLGQGPEFLTYFQNEAQLEKSRLLSDRFSAERPKGSFSTLEIQRTEQGDSAMYLCASSPREERETQYFGPGTRLLVL.

The chain joins TRBV7-9 to TRBJ1-1, with 7 bases lining up with TRBD1. Germline lookup yields CDR1 SEHNR and CDR2 FQNEAQ (reference sequence). The CDR3 totals 16 residues. V shed 6 bases and J 0 bases; nucleotides not matched to a gene: 10. CDR3 in DNA: TGTGCCAGCAGACCTACGACAGGGACATTGAACACTGAAGCTTTCTTT. This codes for CASRPTTGTLNTEAFF.

The J gene is TRBJ1-3, the V gene TRBV10-3; D remains ambiguous. The CDR3 contains 14 residues. Trimming pared 2 bases from V and 0 bases from J, leaving 5 bases between. Germline V gene data show CDR1 as ENHRY and CDR2 as SYGVKD. The CDR3 here is CAISEGSSGNTIYF. The CDR3 bases are TGTGCCATCAGTGAGGGGAGCTCTGGAAACACCATATATTTT.

The chain recombines TRBV19 with TRBJ1-2; D gene unclear. CDR3 length equals 13 residues. V was clipped by 6 bases and J by 4 bases, with 12 bases between them. Per the germline V gene, CDR1 is LNHDA and CDR2 is SQIVND (reference sequence). The CDR3 DNA reads TGTGCCAGTAGAGAGAGTATCCTCTATGGCTACACCTTC. Translating it yields CASRESILYGYTF.

This clonotype came up many times. This sequence joins TRBV12-3 or TRBV12-4 and TRBJ1-4, with a tentative D call TRBD1 (6 bases). V gave up 6 bases and J gave up 7 bases, with 12 bases separating them. The CDR3 has 13 amino acids. In DNA, the CDR3 is TGTGCCAGCAGGGGGGACAACCTTGAAAAACTGTTTTTT. Protein: CASRGDNLEKLFF.

The table lists this clonotype with a few counts. The chain combines TRBV24-1 with TRBJ2-1; D gene unclear. The CDR3 runs 12 residues. V was pared by 1 base and J by 8 bases, with 5 bases between. CDR1 and CDR2 from the germline V gene are KGHDR and SFDVKD. The CDR3 region has the DNA TGTGCCACCAGTGATTTTCAGGATGAGCAGTTCTTC. The encoded protein is CATSDFQDEQFF.

The chain has TRBV11-2 and TRBJ2-6; D is perhaps TRBD1 (6 bases). CDR1 is SGHAT and CDR2 is FQNNGV in the germline V gene. The CDR3 loop spans 13 amino acids. V shed 10 bases and J shed 4 bases, with 11 bases lying between them. The CDR3 nucleotides read TGTGCCACCTCAGGGGTAGGGGCCAACGTCCTGACTTTC. It encodes CATSGVGANVLTF.

This clonotype was observed a few times. The chain joins TRBV7-2 to TRBJ1-2; D is perhaps TRBD1 (6 bases). V lost 5 bases and J 4 bases, leaving 17 bases between the germline ends. Per the germline V gene, CDR1 is SGHTA and CDR2 is FQGNSA. The CDR3 loop spans 15 amino acids. DNA of the CDR3: TGTGCCAGCAGCGAAAACAGGGTCCTTCTCTATGGCTACACCTTC. Protein product: CASSENRVLLYGYTF.

This clonotype came up a few times. V gene TRBV29-1 combines with J gene TRBJ2-2; 8 positions agree with TRBD1. The ends lost 4 bases at V and 7 bases at J; junction bases unmatched: 5. The CDR3 is made up of 13 amino acids. CDR1 is SQVTM, CDR2 ANQGSEA, per germline. The CDR3 sequence is CSVARGRGGELFF. The CDR3 region has the DNA TGCAGCGTTGCCAGGGGGCGCGGCGGGGAGCTGTTTTTT.

V gene TRBV6-1 combines with J gene TRBJ2-3; D unresolved. The CDR3 contains 15 residues. V shed 0 bases and J shed 2 bases, with 9 bases lying between them. CDR1 is MNHNS, CDR2 SASEGT, per germline. CDR3 DNA sequence: TGTGCCAGCAGTGAAGCGGGTGACAACACAGATACGCAGTATTTT. Its protein is CASSEAGDNTDTQYF.

This chain uses TRBV5-1 with TRBJ1-1, with D perhaps TRBD1 (5 bases). This CDR3 comprises 14 residues. V lost 4 bases and J 11 bases, leaving 21 bases between the germline ends. The germline V gene encodes CDR1 SGHRS and CDR2 YFSETQ. The CDR3: CASSPGDSRGGAFF. The DNA of the CDR3 is TGCGCCAGCAGCCCGGGGGACTCCCGCGGTGGGGCTTTCTTT. The full variable domain, completed using reference TRBV5-1 and TRBJ1-1, is KAGVTQTPRYLIKTRGQQVTLSCSPISGHRSVSWYQQTPGQGLQFLFEYFSETQRNKGNFPGRFSGRQFSNSRSEMNVSTLELGDSALYLCASSPGDSRGGAFFGQGTRLTVV.

This clonotype appeared a few times. This sequence joins TRBV5-1 and TRBJ2-2; perhaps TRBD1 as D (6 bases). The CDR3 has 13 residues. With 2 bases removed from V and 7 bases from J, the gap between germline ends came to 9 bases. Germline lookup yields CDR1 SGHRS and CDR2 YFSETQ. This chain's CDR3 is CASSFRDNGELFF. The CDR3 DNA is TGCGCCAGCAGCTTCCGGGACAACGGGGAGCTGTTTTTT.

This chain uses TRBV12-3 or TRBV12-4 with TRBJ2-3; D perhaps matches TRBD1 (6 bases). This CDR3 region has 15 residues. V lost 5 bases to trimming and J lost 0 bases, with 12 bases between them. CDR3 amino acids: CASSPQGSSTDTQYF. The DNA of the CDR3 is TGTGCCAGCAGTCCACAGGGCTCTAGCACAGATACGCAGTATTTT.

This chain links TRBV5-5 with TRBJ1-2; D is possibly TRBD1 (5 bases). Germline V gene lookup returns CDR1 SGHKS and CDR2 YYEKEE (reference sequence). V lost 1 base and J 0 bases, leaving 13 bases between the germline ends. The CDR3 covers 16 residues. In nucleotides, the CDR3 is TGTGCCAGCAGCTTGACTACAGGTTATACTAACTATGGCTACACCTTC. Protein sequence: CASSLTTGYTNYGYTF.

The chain links TRBV7-6 to TRBJ2-4; the match to TRBD1 covers 10 bases. V shed 4 bases, J shed 5 bases, and the junction held 5 bases outside the gene matches. This CDR3 is built from 15 residues. Germline CDR1 is SGHVS and CDR2 is FNYEAQ. CDR3 residues: CASSSPTGGENIQYF. Written as DNA, the CDR3 is TGTGCCAGCAGCTCCCCGACAGGGGGCGAAAACATTCAGTACTTC.

This clonotype appeared a few times. The chain has TRBV29-1 and TRBJ2-1; the D gene is possibly TRBD2 (6 bases). Trimming removed 4 bases from V and 7 bases from J, with 17 bases in between. CDR3 length: 14 amino acids. Germline-derived CDR1 and CDR2 are SQVTM and ANQGSEA. The CDR3 loop reads CSVGGAGRLNEQFF. In nucleotides, the CDR3 is TGCAGCGTTGGCGGGGCAGGGAGACTAAATGAGCAGTTCTTC.

The V gene is TRBV29-1, the J gene TRBJ2-3, with 10 bases aligning to TRBD2. The germline V gene encodes CDR1 SQVTM and CDR2 ANQGSEA. The CDR3 extends over 15 amino acids. Germline trimming cut 4 bases from V and 4 bases from J; bases unmatched to any gene: 8. The CDR3: CSVAGERGGPDTQYF. CDR3 coding DNA: TGCAGCGTTGCGGGGGAGCGGGGGGGCCCAGATACGCAGTATTTT.

The rearrangement joins TRBV20-1 to TRBJ2-2; TRBD2 matches 10 bases. Germline CDR1 is DFQATT and CDR2 is SNEGSKA (reference sequence). V dropped 6 bases and J dropped 2; count of bases not matched to a gene: 6. The CDR3 is made up of 15 amino acids. The CDR3, as DNA: TGCAGTGCGCCAAGGACTAGCGGTAACACCGGGGAGCTGTTTTTT. Its translation: CSAPRTSGNTGELFF.

The chain uses TRBV29-1 and TRBJ2-2; TRBD1 is a possible D gene (7 bases). The CDR3 has 15 residues. V was trimmed by 4 bases and J by 0 bases, leaving 12 bases between them. Germline loops: CDR1 SQVTM, CDR2 ANQGSEA. CDR3 nucleotides: TGCAGCGTTGGCCGCGGGACAGCGAACACCGGGGAGCTGTTTTTT. Encoded protein: CSVGRGTANTGELFF.